This entry features one T cell receptor beta chain sequence. The target antigen is unknown. PCR was performed using 60 Vbeta and 13 Jbeta primers. The assay was immunoSEQ multiplex PCR, and TCRdb's table has in-frame clones only and misses some. The sample consists of some 130,000 clones, 79% of them appearing once. This CDR3 has 14 amino acids. The germline V gene has CDR1 MDHEN and CDR2 SYDVKM. V shed 1 base and J shed 5 bases, with 9 bases lying between them. These data originate in a study of cytomegalovirus exposure and HLA in healthy donors. Notes on the study in general: Among TCR sequences, most were rare, though some public TCRs appeared in many donors. According to an earlier analysis, most TCR beta V segments yielded productive rearrangements about 90% or about 30% of the time. In a later analysis, compared with equally common non-associated chains, HLA-associated beta chains were more expanded. Indistinguishable V segments, including TRBV6-2 and TRBV6-3, were excluded.

The J gene is TRBJ1-5, the V gene TRBV28; D perhaps matches TRBD1 (5 bases). Sequenced sample: PBMCs. This receptor was identified in a man aged 35-49 years in good health and CMV-seropositive. The CDR3 sequence: CASSLSTEYQPQHF. CDR3 DNA sequence: TGTGCCAGCAGTTTATCGACAGAATATCAGCCCCAGCATTTT.